This T cell receptor (beta chain) was captured by sequencing in a study of T cell changes during pregnancy in multiple sclerosis. Using immunoSEQ multiplex PCR, the repertoire was profiled, and TCRdb retains in-frame clones only, with some absent. The sample lists fewer than 80,000 clones; around nine tenths were seen once. In germline, CDR1 is SNHLY, CDR2 FYNNEI. The CDR3 is 13 amino acids. The V gene lost 11 bases and the J gene lost 12 bases, with 20 bases spanning the gap. Here the sequenced sample was CD4+ T cells from peripheral blood mononuclear cells, taken in the third trimester of pregnancy. This receptor was identified in a female donor in good health, enrolled as a control in a pregnancy study. This chain links TRBV2 with TRBJ1-6, with TRBD1 as a possible D gene (5 bases). DNA for the CDR3: TGTGCCGGACAAACAGGTGAAATAGAACCCCTCCACTTT. Translation gives CAGQTGEIEPLHF.